The present T cell receptor beta chain was sequenced within a study of blood T cell repertoires in COVID-19. Germline lookup yields CDR1 MNHNY and CDR2 SVGAGI (reference sequence). The CDR3 is 13 residues long. Trimming removed 7 bases from V and 10 bases from J, with 14 bases in between. Sequenced by immunoSEQ multiplex PCR; TCRdb stores in-frame clones only, minus some. Of about 8,400 clones in the sample, roughly 90% are singletons; the top ten hold roughly 9.7%. The sequence was collected from a man aged 60-69 years with acute or convalescent COVID-19. Sequenced: peripheral blood. The genes are TRBV6-6 and TRBJ1-6; D call uncertain. The CDR3 loop is CASMGFQVSPLHF. The CDR3 bases are TGTGCCAGCATGGGCTTTCAGGTCTCACCCCTCCACTTT.